The 27 T cell receptor beta chains listed next were all sequenced from one sample in a study of OX40 agonist ivuxolimab in advanced cancers. TCRdb keeps only in-frame clones here, not all; method: immunoSEQ multiplex PCR. The table includes tens of thousands of clones, 70% to 90% detected once. Sequenced here: CD4+ or CD8+ T cells sorted from blood, sampled in a trial of the OX40 agonist ivuxolimab. The receptor set was obtained from an adult with an advanced solid tumor such as melanoma, head and neck, liver or kidney cancer.

The chain combines TRBV5-1 with TRBJ1-1, with D perhaps matching TRBD1 (6 bases). V was cut by 7 bases and J by 11 bases, with 27 bases left in between. This CDR3 has 15 amino acids. The germline V gene has CDR1 SGHRS and CDR2 YFSETQ. The CDR3 region has the DNA TGCGCCAGCGCCCAAGAAGTCGGACAGACAGGTGGGGCTTTCTTT. It specifies CASAQEVGQTGGAFF.

Turning to this clone: One junction end disagrees with the germline gene, perhaps due to a read error. This chain uses TRBV6-5 with TRBJ2-1, with 7 bases aligning to TRBD1. CDR3 length: 15 amino acids. Germline V gene lookup returns CDR1 MNHEY and CDR2 SVGAGI. The CDR3 loop reads CASSYTGAGYNKQFF. The DNA for the CDR3 is TGTGCCAGCAGTTACACAGGGGCGGGTTACAATAAGCAGTTCTTC.

This clone has a handful of counts. The V gene is TRBV10-3, the J gene TRBJ2-1, with D possibly matching TRBD2 (5 bases). Deletions cut 1 base from V and 0 bases from J, with 10 bases between. CDR1 is ENHRY and CDR2 is SYGVKD in the germline V gene. This CDR3 comprises 16 residues. DNA of the CDR3: TGTGCCATCAGTGAGTATGCAGCGGACTCCTACAATGAGCAGTTCTTC. Amino acids: CAISEYAADSYNEQFF.

The rearrangement uses TRBV6-1 and TRBJ1-1; no reliable D call. Germline assignment: CDR1 MNHNS and CDR2 SASEGT. Trimming took 5 bases from V and 4 from J, leaving 8 bases between them. The CDR3 totals 12 residues. For the CDR3, the DNA is TGTGCCAGCAGTCAGTGGGCCACTGAAGCTTTCTTT. Translated: CASSQWATEAFF.

This chain joins TRBV5-1 and TRBJ1-2; D perhaps matches TRBD1 (5 bases). V was pared by 0 bases and J by 6 bases, with 15 bases between. Germline CDR1 reads SGHRS; CDR2 reads YFSETQ. The CDR3 runs 15 residues. The CDR3 sequence: CASSLEGLQRDGYTF. Here the CDR3 DNA reads TGCGCCAGCAGCTTGGAGGGGCTACAGCGGGATGGCTACACCTTC.

The CDR3 loop reads CASSEQGFREQYF. In DNA, the CDR3 is TGCGCCAGCAGCGAACAGGGGTTCCGCGAGCAGTACTTC. The chain has TRBV5-1 and TRBJ2-7; 7 positions agree with TRBD1. Germline V gene lookup returns CDR1 SGHRS and CDR2 YFSETQ. CDR3 length: 13 amino acids. With 4 bases clipped from V and 6 bases from J, the junction kept 7 bases outside the gene matches.

This clone has a handful of counts. This rearrangement joins TRBV4-3 to TRBJ2-7; TRBD2 matches at 9 bases. The germline V gene has CDR1 LGHNA and CDR2 YSLEER. The length of the CDR3 is 16 residues. V shed 0 bases and J 2 bases; nucleotides not matched to a gene: 5. The DNA of the CDR3 is TGCGCCAGCAGCCAAGATGTGTCTAGCGGGGCCTACGAGCAGTACTTC. As protein: CASSQDVSSGAYEQYF.

The CDR3 region has the DNA TGTGCTAGTGGTTCTTACTACCCCCCCCAGCGGGCCTCCTACGAGCAGTACTTC. It translates to CASGSYYPPQRASYEQYF. The V and J genes are TRBV12-5 and TRBJ2-7; possibly TRBD2 for D (6 bases). The CDR3 loop spans 18 amino acids. The germline V and J ends were trimmed by 4 bases and 0 bases, with 22 bases remaining between them. In germline, CDR1 is LGHNT, CDR2 FRNRAP.

V is TRBV11-2 and J is TRBJ2-5, with a weak D call TRBD2 (5 bases). This CDR3 is built from 13 residues. CDR1 is SGHAT and CDR2 is FQNNGV in the germline V gene. Trimming removed 4 bases at V and 4 bases at J, with 10 bases between. CDR3 DNA: TGTGCCAGCAGCTACCGTCGGGGAGAGACCCAGTACTTC. It is translated as CASSYRRGETQYF. Complete variable domain (other parts from reference TRBV11-2 and TRBJ2-5): EAGVAQSPRYKIIEKRQSVAFWCNPISGHATLYWYQQILGQGPKLLIQFQNNGVVDDSQLPKDRFSAERLKGVDSTLKIQPAKLEDSAVYLCASSYRRGETQYFGPGTRLLVL.

The chain has TRBV5-8 and TRBJ2-7, with 12 bases identical to TRBD1. The germline CDR1 and CDR2 sequences are SGHTS and YDEGEE. V was clipped by 4 bases and J by 7 bases; unmatched bases: 3. The CDR3 is made up of 13 amino acids. The CDR3 DNA is TGTGCCAGCAGCCGGGACAGGGGGCAAGAGCAGTACTTC. Amino acids: CASSRDRGQEQYF.

V gene TRBV11-2 combines with J gene TRBJ2-7; D might be TRBD1 (5 bases). The V gene lost 2 bases and the J gene lost 4 bases, with 15 bases spanning the gap. In germline, CDR1 is SGHAT, CDR2 FQNNGV. This CDR3 spans 15 amino acids. Written as DNA, the CDR3 is TGTGCCAGCAGCTTAACCTCAGGGATTGGGTACGAGCAGTACTTC. This codes for CASSLTSGIGYEQYF.

The rearrangement links TRBV4-2 to TRBJ1-1; TRBD1 is a possible D gene (5 bases). Looked up from germline, CDR1 is LGHNA and CDR2 is YNFKEQ. Trimming stripped 0 bases from V and 1 base from J, with 12 bases between. The CDR3 spans 16 residues. In DNA, the CDR3 is TGTGCCAGCAGCCAAGAGGGGACCGCTTGGAACACTGAAGCTTTCTTT. It yields the protein CASSQEGTAWNTEAFF.

This CDR3 reads CSVDPGLGGETQYF. The CDR3 DNA follows: TGCAGCGTTGATCCCGGACTCGGGGGGGAGACCCAGTACTTC. This chain uses TRBV29-1 with TRBJ2-5; 7 positions match TRBD2. J gave up 5 bases and V 3 bases, and 9 bases lay outside the gene matches. Germline values: CDR1 SQVTM, CDR2 ANQGSEA. The CDR3 runs to 14 residues.

This chain connects TRBV6-1 to TRBJ2-7, with D possibly TRBD2 on 5 matching bases. Between the trimmed V and J ends, which lost 6 bases and 7 bases, there was a span of 10 bases. Per the germline V gene, CDR1 is MNHNS and CDR2 is SASEGT. The CDR3 spans 11 residues. The CDR3 sequence is CASRDYGEQYF. The CDR3 coding sequence is TGTGCCAGCAGAGACTACGGTGAGCAGTACTTC.

The V and J genes are TRBV12-5 and TRBJ1-1; D not certain. This CDR3 is 13 amino acids long. Trimming pared 1 base from V and 1 base from J, leaving 4 bases between. Germline assignment: CDR1 LGHNT and CDR2 FRNRAP. The CDR3 sequence: CASGLERNTEAFF. The CDR3, as DNA: TGTGCTAGTGGTTTGGAAAGGAACACTGAAGCTTTCTTT.

This clone is categorized as medium-sized. The CDR3 here is CASSQGGSSHEQYF. The CDR3 region has the DNA TGTGCCAGCAGCCAAGGGGGTTCAAGCCACGAGCAGTACTTC. This sequence joins TRBV4-2 and TRBJ2-7, with D hard to call. Per the germline V gene, CDR1 is LGHNA and CDR2 is YNFKEQ. The CDR3 loop spans 14 amino acids. Trimming removed 1 base at V and 5 bases at J, with 12 bases between.

V is TRBV10-3 and J is TRBJ2-7; 12 bases are shared with TRBD2. V was clipped by 11 bases and J by 7 bases; unmatched bases: 24. CDR3 length: 18 residues. The germline gives CDR1 ENHRY, CDR2 SYGVKD. For the CDR3, the DNA is TGTGCCGCCACAGTGGGACAGGGAACTAGCGGGAGGCCTGGAGAGCAGTACTTC. Translated: CAATVGQGTSGRPGEQYF.

The chain has TRBV5-6 and TRBJ1-1, with 7 bases that match TRBD1. J lost 4 bases, V lost 1 base, and 4 bases had no gene match. The germline gives CDR1 SGHDT, CDR2 YYEEEE. The CDR3 is made up of 14 amino acids. The CDR3 loop is CASSLKAGGTEAFF. In nucleotides, the CDR3 is TGTGCCAGCAGCTTGAAGGCAGGGGGCACTGAAGCTTTCTTT. The full variable domain, completed using reference TRBV5-6 and TRBJ1-1, is DAGVTQSPTHLIKTRGQQVTLRCSPKSGHDTVSWYQQALGQGPQFIFQYYEEEERQRGNFPDRFSGHQFPNYSSELNVNALLLGDSALYLCASSLKAGGTEAFFGQGTRLTVV.

The table lists this clone with a count of one. The CDR3 region has the DNA TGTGCCAGCAGTGGGGTCGCGGGGGGAGCAGATACGCAGTATTTT. This encodes CASSGVAGGADTQYF. The chain recombines TRBV6-1 with TRBJ2-3; TRBD2 matches 8 bases. This CDR3 is built from 15 residues. Trimming at V came to 4 bases and at J to 4 bases, leaving 7 bases not matched to a gene. The V gene's germline CDR1 is MNHNS and CDR2 SASEGT.

This clone was observed a single time. V gene TRBV19 combines with J gene TRBJ2-1, with 8 bases lining up with TRBD2. Germline V gene sequence: CDR1 LNHDA, CDR2 SQIVND (reference sequence). The CDR3 loop spans 15 amino acids. The trim removed 7 bases at V and 4 bases at J, leaving 9 bases unmatched. The CDR3 DNA follows: TGTGCCAGTACCTCGGGGGGGTCCCTATACAATGAGCAGTTCTTC. It codes for CASTSGGSLYNEQFF.

The V call is TRBV7-6, the J call TRBJ2-7; D possibly corresponds to TRBD1 (5 bases). This CDR3 comprises 14 residues. The germline gives CDR1 SGHVS, CDR2 FNYEAQ. V was shortened by 3 bases and J by 2 bases, with 11 bases between the two germline ends. The CDR3 bases are TGTGCCAGCAGCTTTGGAACAGGACCCTACGAGCAGTACTTC. Amino acids: CASSFGTGPYEQYF.

This chain links TRBV7-2 with TRBJ2-3; the D gene is possibly TRBD1 (6 bases). CDR3 length: 12 residues. V lost 6 bases and J 7 bases, leaving 11 bases between the germline ends. Germline V gene lookup returns CDR1 SGHTA and CDR2 FQGNSA. The CDR3 sequence is CASSQQGNTQYF. CDR3 sequence (DNA): TGTGCCAGCAGTCAACAGGGCAATACGCAGTATTTT.

A note on this clone: Relative to the germline gene, one junction end is altered; a read error may explain this. The rearrangement uses TRBV6-5 and TRBJ1-5; no definite D call. Germline V CDR1 and CDR2: MNHEY, SVGAGI. The CDR3 covers 13 residues. CDR3 sequence reads: CTSSIGGNQPQHF. The CDR3 nucleotides are TGTACCAGCAGTATCGGAGGGAATCAGCCCCAGCATTTT.

The genes are TRBV14 and TRBJ1-1; D is possibly TRBD1 (5 bases). Trimming removed 4 bases at V and 1 base at J, with 16 bases between. Germline lookup yields CDR1 SGHDN and CDR2 FVKESK. CDR3 length equals 16 residues. CDR3 sequence: CASSLQVGRANTEAFF. The CDR3 DNA sequence: TGTGCCAGCAGCCTCCAAGTTGGCAGGGCGAACACTGAAGCTTTCTTT.

The V and J genes are TRBV23-1 and TRBJ2-7, with D perhaps TRBD1 (5 bases). Being an ORF, TRBV23-1 has a function that is uncertain. The CDR3 spans 11 residues. Trimming took 2 bases from V and 7 from J, leaving 6 bases between them. The CDR3 protein is CASSQGAEQYF. The DNA for the CDR3 is TGCGCCAGCAGTCAAGGGGCAGAGCAGTACTTC.

The chain links TRBV7-9 to TRBJ2-3, with D possibly matching TRBD2 (6 bases). This CDR3 has 14 residues. The V gene lost 3 bases and the J gene lost 3 bases, with 10 bases spanning the gap. Germline CDR1 is SEHNR and CDR2 is FQNEAQ (reference sequence). CDR3 DNA sequence: TGTGCCAGCAGCTTCGGGGGTATAACAGATACGCAGTATTTT. Translated: CASSFGGITDTQYF.

The chain combines TRBV29-1 with TRBJ1-2; D not certain. The CDR3 totals 18 residues. V lost 6 bases and J 1 base, leaving 27 bases between the germline ends. The germline V gene has CDR1 SQVTM and CDR2 ANQGSEA. As DNA, the CDR3 is TGCAGCGTCGCCACGGAGCCGATACTGTCCGCTCTTAACTATGGCTACACCTTC. It is translated as CSVATEPILSALNYGYTF.